This TCR beta chain was recovered during a study of T-cell memory formation after mild COVID-19. About the study: TCR clusters largely stayed donor specific.

Study conclusions and caveats: Second-wave clones peaking on day 37 lacked confirmed SARS-CoV-2 specificity.

TCRdb reanalysed the 5' RACE reads using MiXCR and keeps one entry per CDR3 protein. The data show about 320,000 distinct CDR3 sequences, around 15% seen once. The germline CDR1 and CDR2 sequences are KGHSH and LQKENI. The CDR3 is 13 amino acids. V was pared by 6 bases and J by 3 bases, with 8 bases between. With regard to this clonotype: No antigen is known for it.

This receptor was obtained from a man in his late teens or twenties who had mild COVID-19 (a few samples of this study predate the infection). Cell type and time point are not known. The chain uses TRBV18 and TRBJ2-2, with D uncertain. The sample taken for sequencing was PBMCs or a T cell subset sorted from them (not recorded which). For the CDR3, the DNA is TGTGCCAGCTCGCCTGCTGACACCGGGGAGCTGTTTTTT. This codes for CASSPADTGELFF.